Given below is one T cell receptor beta chain in context. These data come from a study of blood T cell repertoires in COVID-19. Study-level information: Acute and convalescent COVID-19 samples came from the United States, Italy and Spain. PBMCs, B-cell-depleted T cells, or T cells provided the cDNA or gDNA that made up the material.

The length of the CDR3 is 15 residues. Germline-derived CDR1 and CDR2 are SGHDN and FVKESK. V was cut by 4 bases and J by 4 bases, with 15 bases left in between. In the source study's methods: Amplification with reference gene primers provided the estimates of nucleated cell counts. This table comes from immunoSEQ multiplex PCR, and its TCRdb copy is limited to in-frame clones, with some not included. V, J and clone size are those of that table, while D and trimming were read from the DNA. The data contain some 150,000 clones, roughly 86% of them seen just once; the ten biggest clones take up 8% to 11%.

The source is a man in his forties or fifties with active or convalescent COVID-19. V and J are TRBV14 and TRBJ2-3; D gene unclear. The sequenced material came from peripheral blood. CDR3: CASSPLTLWPDTQYF. In DNA, the CDR3 is TGTGCCAGCAGCCCATTGACACTTTGGCCAGATACGCAGTATTTT.